Each of the 3 T cell receptor beta chains below was sequenced from the same sample in a study of T cells in Graves' hyperthyroidism and ophthalmopathy. TCR beta CDR3 sequences were amplified from RNA transcripts. TCR CDR3 regions were first amplified by RT-PCR with HTBI primers. TCRdb fed the multiplex PCR reads into MiXCR, producing one record per CDR3 protein. In the table there are 500,000 or so distinct CDR3 sequences, around 16% of which are singletons. The source material was blood. The origin of the receptors is a woman in her twenties or thirties with Graves' ophthalmopathy.

This chain connects TRBV6-2 or TRBV6-3 to TRBJ1-2; 7 bases match TRBD1. Germline CDR1 and CDR2: MNHEY and SVGEGT. The J segment lost 0 bases and the V segment lost 6 bases, leaving 4 bases of the junction unmatched. This CDR3 comprises 14 residues. Written as DNA, the CDR3 is TGTGCCAGCAGAGCAGGGGGGACTAACTATGGCTACACCTTC. Its protein is CASRAGGTNYGYTF.

The V gene is TRBV6-5, the J gene TRBJ2-7, with D possibly being TRBD1 (6 bases). With 6 bases removed from V and 2 bases from J, the gap between germline ends came to 14 bases. The CDR3 extends over 14 amino acids. CDR1 MNHEY and CDR2 SVGAGI come from the germline V gene. CDR3 sequence (DNA): TGTGCCAGCAGCTATGGGGACACCACCTACGAGCAGTACTTC. Protein: CASSYGDTTYEQYF.

This clonotype was seen ten or more times. The chain couples TRBV20-1 to TRBJ2-3; a possible D gene is TRBD1 (6 bases). The CDR3 extends over 18 amino acids. The germline V and J ends were trimmed by 8 bases and 5 bases, with 32 bases remaining between them. In germline, CDR1 is DFQATT, CDR2 SNEGSKA (reference sequence). As DNA, the CDR3 is TGCAGTTCCCTTCCTTCCCTCAGGACAGTGAGGATACGAGATACGCAGTATTTT. Translated, it gives CSSLPSLRTVRIRDTQYF.